This T cell receptor (beta chain) stems from a study of cytomegalovirus exposure and HLA in healthy donors. Study findings and constraints: With further analysis later on, most CMV-associated TCR beta chains appeared HLA-restricted. The productive fraction for most TCR beta V segments was about 87% or about 30% in an earlier analysis. TCR beta sequences reportedly predicted the HLA-A and HLA-B alleles of most subjects accurately. An ancestry cluster, one associated with Asian ancestry, reportedly showed fewer N-insertions than the approximately 650-donor mean in a later analysis.

To note about this clone: What it binds is unknown.

With 60 Vbeta and 13 Jbeta primers, the PCR was carried out. Data came from immunoSEQ multiplex PCR; TCRdb stores just in-frame clones and leaves some out. The sample yields around 170,000 clones, 80% seen once. Sequenced: PBMCs. This TCR was recovered from a girl between 5 and 17 years old in good health and CMV-seropositive.

The CDR3 spells CASRSHPLQRETQYF. Written as DNA, the CDR3 is TGTGCCAGCAGATCCCACCCCCTCCAGCGGGAGACCCAGTACTTC. The chain links TRBV6-5 to TRBJ2-5; the D gene is possibly TRBD2 (5 bases). The CDR3 runs to 15 residues. CDR1 and CDR2 (germline): MNHEY, SVGAGI. V was pared by 6 bases and J by 5 bases, with 19 bases between.